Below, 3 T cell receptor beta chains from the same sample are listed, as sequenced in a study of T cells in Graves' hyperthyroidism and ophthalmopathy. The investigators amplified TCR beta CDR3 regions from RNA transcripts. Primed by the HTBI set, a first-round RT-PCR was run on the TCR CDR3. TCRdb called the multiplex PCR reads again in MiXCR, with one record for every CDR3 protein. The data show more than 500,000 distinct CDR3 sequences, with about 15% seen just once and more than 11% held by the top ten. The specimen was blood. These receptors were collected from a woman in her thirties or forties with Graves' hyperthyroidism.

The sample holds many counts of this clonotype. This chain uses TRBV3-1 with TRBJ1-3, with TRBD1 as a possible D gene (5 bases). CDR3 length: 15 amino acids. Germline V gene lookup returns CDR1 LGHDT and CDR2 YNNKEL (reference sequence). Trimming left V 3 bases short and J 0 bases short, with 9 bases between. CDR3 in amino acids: CASSHAGGSGNTIYF. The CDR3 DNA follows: TGTGCCAGCAGCCACGCTGGGGGCTCTGGAAACACCATATATTTT.

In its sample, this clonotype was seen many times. CDR3 DNA: TGTGCCAGCAGTGAAGACAGGGATCGAAACACCATATATTTT. Residues: CASSEDRDRNTIYF. This chain joins TRBV2 and TRBJ1-3; D might be TRBD1 (6 bases). The CDR3 is 14 amino acids. Trimming pared 1 base from V and 5 bases from J, leaving 9 bases between. CDR1 and CDR2 (germline): SNHLY, FYNNEI. The full variable domain, with the rest looked up from reference TRBV2 and TRBJ1-3, is EPEVTQTPSHQVTQMGQEVILRCVPISNHLYFYWYRQILGQKVEFLVSFYNNEISEKSEIFDDQFSVERPDGSNFTLKIRSTKLEDSAMYFCASSEDRDRNTIYFGEGSWLTVV.

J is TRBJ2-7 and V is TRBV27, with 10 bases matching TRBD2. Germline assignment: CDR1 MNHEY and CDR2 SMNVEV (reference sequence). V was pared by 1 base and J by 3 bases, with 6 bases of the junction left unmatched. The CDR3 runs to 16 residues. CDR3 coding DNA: TGTGCCAGCAGTTTATACGTAGCGGGAGGATACTACGAGCAGTACTTC. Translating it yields CASSLYVAGGYYEQYF.